This T cell receptor beta chain was recovered during a study of blood T cells in healthy people across ages. Study at large: When template switching was applied, about one barcoded beta molecule was captured per two T cells.

There are many counts of this clonotype. Its matching antigen is unknown. Broader study findings: In long-lived donors, naive CD4+ cell counts and diversity exceeded those of aged donors.

This CDR3 spans 12 amino acids. Germline lookup yields CDR1 SEHNR and CDR2 FQNEAQ (reference sequence). Through a sample-barcoded 5' primer and a J-beta primer mix, a second PCR was run for 7 to 11 cycles. TCRdb re-called the 5' RACE reads with MiXCR, one entry per CDR3 protein. The table records roughly 1.6 million distinct CDR3 sequences, around 35% of them present only once. The rearrangement uses TRBV7-9 and TRBJ2-7; 7 bases are a match to TRBD1. The sequenced sample consisted of blood. This TCR derives from a woman aged 25 to 39 in good health. DNA of the CDR3: TGTGCTAGTTCTCAGGGGGTGAACGAGCAGTACTTC. It codes for CASSQGVNEQYF.